These 16 T cell receptor beta chains share one sample of origin, sequenced in a study of blood T cell repertoires in COVID-19. Clones were read by immunoSEQ multiplex PCR, and TCRdb kept only the in-frame ones, dropping some. The repertoire consists of about 430,000 clones, with 88% occurring once and the leading ten covering approximately 1%. Sequencing was done on a sample of PBMCs or T cells enriched from blood (not recorded which). The receptors shown here come from a woman aged 25 to 45 with acute COVID-19.

The chain joins TRBV7-8 to TRBJ2-7; D may be TRBD1 (5 bases). Germline-derived CDR1 and CDR2 are SGHVS and FQNEAQ. V lost 1 base, J lost 3 bases, and 13 bases lay in between. The CDR3 consists of 15 residues. The CDR3 region has the DNA TGTGCCAGCAGCTTAGACTTCGGACACGTCTACGAGCAGTACTTC. Residues: CASSLDFGHVYEQYF.

A few counts support this clone. This chain uses TRBV6-4 with TRBJ2-1; TRBD2 aligns across 16 bases. This CDR3 is 20 amino acids long. J was trimmed by 4 bases and V by 5 bases; bases with no gene match: 14. Germline CDR1 and CDR2: MRHNA and SNTAGT. CDR3 protein: CASSRHPGTSGGARYNEQFF. CDR3 bases: TGTGCCAGCAGTCGGCACCCCGGGACTAGCGGGGGGGCTCGGTACAATGAGCAGTTCTTC.

The chain carries TRBV5-4 and TRBJ2-2, with 10 bases matching TRBD2. The V gene's germline CDR1 is SGHNT and CDR2 YYREEE (reference sequence). CDR3 length: 16 residues. J lost 2 bases, V lost 4 bases, and 5 bases had no gene match. The CDR3 loop reads CASSRSGGANTGELFF. The CDR3 bases are TGTGCCAGCAGCCGGAGCGGGGGGGCCAACACCGGGGAGCTGTTTTTT.

The chain recombines TRBV19 with TRBJ1-3; D unclear. The CDR3 spans 15 residues. Trimming pared 3 bases from V and 4 bases from J, leaving 13 bases between. Germline loops: CDR1 LNHDA, CDR2 SQIVND (reference sequence). The DNA of the CDR3 is TGTGCCAGTAGTATGGTACAGAGAAAAGGAAACACCATATATTTT. This sequence encodes CASSMVQRKGNTIYF.

The chain combines TRBV4-1 with TRBJ2-3, with TRBD2 matching 9 bases. This CDR3 is 16 amino acids long. Trimming at V came to 0 bases and at J to 5 bases, leaving 6 bases not matched to a gene. From germline, CDR1 is MGHRA and CDR2 YSYEKL. CDR3 loop: CASSQDRSGGLDTQYF. The CDR3 DNA follows: TGCGCCAGCAGCCAAGATCGTAGCGGGGGCCTAGATACGCAGTATTTT.

The V gene is TRBV6-5, the J gene TRBJ1-2, with D possibly TRBD1 on 6 matching bases. This CDR3 contains 15 residues. Trimming pared 2 bases from V and 6 bases from J, leaving 16 bases between. Germline CDR1 MNHEY, CDR2 SVGAGI. CDR3 amino acids: CASSYSQGREDGYTF. The DNA of the CDR3 is TGTGCCAGCAGTTACAGTCAGGGGAGGGAGGATGGCTACACCTTC.

CDR3 DNA: TGTGCCAGCAGCTTAGGACAGTTGTCCTACGAGCAGTACTTC. Its translation: CASSLGQLSYEQYF. The rearrangement links TRBV7-2 to TRBJ2-7, with D maybe TRBD1 (5 bases). The germline CDR1 and CDR2 sequences are SGHTA and FQGNSA. V was cut by 1 base and J by 1 base, with 8 bases left in between. CDR3 length: 14 residues. The whole variable domain, remainder taken from reference TRBV7-2 and TRBJ2-7, is GAGVSQSPSNKVTEKGKDVELRCDPISGHTALYWYRQSLGQGLEFLIYFQGNSAPDKSGLPSDRFSAERTGGSVSTLTIQRTQQEDSAVYLCASSLGQLSYEQYFGPGTRLTVT.

The chain joins TRBV7-8 to TRBJ1-1; D remains ambiguous. Germline CDR1 SGHVS, CDR2 FQNEAQ. CDR3 length: 15 amino acids. With 6 bases removed from V and 3 bases from J, the gap between germline ends came to 17 bases. CDR3 residues: CASSDFSGKDTEAFF. The CDR3 DNA sequence: TGTGCCAGCAGTGATTTCTCCGGGAAGGACACTGAAGCTTTCTTT.

This clone has a single count. The genes are TRBV7-8 and TRBJ2-1; 7 bases are a match to TRBD1. Per germline, CDR1 SGHVS and CDR2 FQNEAQ. This CDR3 contains 15 residues. V shed 4 bases and J 6 bases; nucleotides not matched to a gene: 9. CDR3 amino acids: CASSSQGFAVNEQFF. CDR3 in DNA: TGTGCCAGCAGCTCACAGGGGTTTGCAGTCAATGAGCAGTTCTTC.

J is TRBJ2-7 and V is TRBV7-2; D unclear. The V end was cut by 6 bases, the J end by 1 base, with 16 bases between. CDR1 and CDR2 (germline): SGHTA, FQGNSA. CDR3 length: 15 residues. The CDR3 sequence: CASSSDGSSSYEQYF. DNA for the CDR3: TGTGCCAGCAGTTCCGACGGGTCTAGTTCCTACGAGCAGTACTTC. Filled out from reference TRBV7-2 and TRBJ2-7, the complete variable domain reads GAGVSQSPSNKVTEKGKDVELRCDPISGHTALYWYRQSLGQGLEFLIYFQGNSAPDKSGLPSDRFSAERTGGSVSTLTIQRTQQEDSAVYLCASSSDGSSSYEQYFGPGTRLTVT.

This chain connects TRBV5-1 to TRBJ2-7; D call uncertain. This CDR3 region has 13 residues. CDR1 and CDR2 (germline): SGHRS, YFSETQ. Trimming cost V 6 bases and J 2 bases, with 12 bases left between them. The chain's CDR3 is CASKSVSAYEQYF. As DNA, the CDR3 is TGCGCCAGCAAGTCGGTATCCGCCTACGAGCAGTACTTC.

The rearrangement uses TRBV3-1 (or the pseudogene TRBV3-2) and TRBJ2-3, with 9 bases that match TRBD2. The germline V gene has CDR1 LGHDT and CDR2 YNNKEL (reference sequence). This CDR3 contains 17 residues. J was trimmed by 4 bases and V by 0 bases; bases with no gene match: 8. The CDR3 region is CASSQDWRGGGADTQYF. The CDR3 coding sequence is TGTGCCAGCAGCCAAGACTGGCGGGGGGGCGGCGCAGATACGCAGTATTTT.

This clone was counted only a few times. J is TRBJ1-5 and V is TRBV12-1; the table's D call, TRBD1, has no DNA check behind it. TRBV12-1 is recorded as a pseudogene. The CDR3 is 16 amino acids. The CDR3 spells CSSSSVRGPTNQPQHF. CDR3 in DNA: TGTTCCAGCAGCTCCGTCAGGGGTCCAACCAATCAGCCCCAGCATTTT.

This rearrangement joins TRBV4-3 to TRBJ1-1; TRBD1 aligns across 9 bases. CDR3 size: 14 residues. V dropped 0 bases and J dropped 11; count of bases not matched to a gene: 7. CDR1 is LGHNA and CDR2 is YSLEER in the germline V gene. The CDR3 nucleotides are TGCGCCAGCAGCCAAGATTGGTCGACAGGGGGTGCTTTCTTT. Amino acid sequence: CASSQDWSTGGAFF.

This chain uses TRBV3-1 (or the pseudogene TRBV3-2) with TRBJ1-4; no clear D. Germline CDR1 is LGHDT and CDR2 is YNNKEL (reference sequence). The CDR3 totals 13 residues. Trimming shortened V by 3 bases and J by 8 bases, and 10 bases separated the two germline ends. CDR3 in amino acids: CASSHRTGEKLFF. In DNA, the CDR3 is TGTGCCAGCAGCCACAGGACTGGGGAAAAACTGTTTTTT.

The chain has TRBV6-4 and TRBJ2-1, with D maybe TRBD1 (5 bases). Germline CDR1 reads MRHNA; CDR2 reads SNTAGT. V was cut by 1 base and J by 1 base, with 11 bases left in between. CDR3 size: 16 residues. The CDR3 DNA reads TGTGCCAGCAGTGACTGGGGCGCCCAGTCCTACAATGAGCAGTTCTTC. This translates into CASSDWGAQSYNEQFF.